Below, 10 T cell receptor beta chains from the same sample are listed, as sequenced in a study of blood T cells in healthy people across ages. It was with a sample-barcoded 5' primer and a J-beta primer mix that a second PCR of about 6 to 12 cycles was run. TCRdb reprocessed the 5' RACE reads via MiXCR and lists one record per CDR3 protein. The sample yields some 1.8 million distinct CDR3 sequences, about two fifths seen once. The source material was blood. The receptors originated from a human donor in good health.

The chain employs TRBV12-3 or TRBV12-4 and TRBJ2-7; D is possibly TRBD1 (5 bases). Trimming pared 7 bases from V and 2 bases from J, leaving 15 bases between. This CDR3 is 14 amino acids long. CDR3: CASNRDSRTYEQYF. The CDR3 DNA reads TGTGCCAGCAACCGCGACAGCAGAACCTACGAGCAGTACTTC.

This chain uses TRBV6-6 with TRBJ2-5; no clear D gene. Between the trimmed V and J ends, which lost 5 bases and 5 bases, there was a span of 12 bases. Germline V CDR1 and CDR2: MNHNY, SVGAGI (reference sequence). The CDR3 runs 13 residues. The CDR3: CASSAKSTETQYF. The CDR3 nucleotides read TGTGCCAGCAGTGCTAAGTCTACGGAGACCCAGTACTTC.

The chain carries TRBV29-1 and TRBJ1-2; TRBD1 might be the D (6 bases). Germline V gives CDR1 SQVTM, CDR2 ANQGSEA. With 4 bases removed from V and 1 base from J, the gap between germline ends came to 10 bases. The CDR3 sequence is 13 residues long. CDR3 sequence: CSVGDNHNYGYTF. The CDR3 region has the DNA TGCAGCGTTGGGGACAACCATAACTATGGCTACACCTTC. Full variable domain (missing parts from reference TRBV29-1 and TRBJ1-2): SAVISQKPSRDICQRGTSLTIQCQVDSQVTMMFWYRQQPGQSLTLIATANQGSEATYESGFVIDKFPISRPNLTFSTLTVSNMSPEDSSIYLCSVGDNHNYGYTFGSGTRLTVV.

The chain combines TRBV29-1 with TRBJ2-7, with D unclear. The V gene lost 4 bases and the J gene lost 4 bases, with 11 bases spanning the gap. CDR3 length: 12 amino acids. CDR1 SQVTM and CDR2 ANQGSEA come from the germline V gene. The CDR3 spells CSVAHENYEQYF. The CDR3 nucleotides are TGCAGCGTTGCACACGAGAATTACGAGCAGTACTTC.

The V call is TRBV6-2 or TRBV6-3, the J call TRBJ2-3, with D perhaps matching TRBD1 (5 bases). CDR1 is MNHEY, CDR2 SVGEGT, per germline. The V end was cut by 2 bases, the J end by 10 bases, with 7 bases between. The CDR3 totals 11 residues. In DNA form, the CDR3 reads TGTGCCAGCAGTTACACAGGCTCGCAGTATTTT. Its protein product is CASSYTGSQYF.

The rearrangement joins TRBV5-6 to TRBJ2-5; D uncertain. The better agreement between TRBJ2-7 and the DNA end casts doubt on the J call. The germline CDR1 and CDR2 sequences are SGHDT and YYEEEE. The CDR3 runs 13 residues. CDR3 DNA: TGTGCCAGCAGCCGCTTCGTGGACTACGAGCAGTACTTC. It is translated as CASSRFVDYEQYF.

This clonotype was found a few times. The gene calls are TRBV6-4 and TRBJ1-2, with D possibly TRBD1 on 6 matching bases. Germline V gene lookup returns CDR1 MRHNA and CDR2 SNTAGT. The V gene lost 1 base and the J gene lost 7 bases, with 13 bases spanning the gap. This CDR3 is built from 14 residues. The CDR3: CASSDWTERGGYTF. In nucleotides, the CDR3 is TGTGCCAGCAGTGACTGGACAGAACGCGGTGGCTACACCTTC.

J is TRBJ2-6 and V is TRBV6-5; 7 nucleotides agree with TRBD1. Losses at the gene ends were 4 bases for V and 4 bases for J; bases not matched to a gene: 10. The CDR3 runs 17 residues. Per the germline V gene, CDR1 is MNHEY and CDR2 is SVGAGI. DNA of the CDR3: TGTGCCAGCAGTTTCAGACAGGGACAGATGGGGGCCAACGTCCTGACTTTC. This gives the protein CASSFRQGQMGANVLTF.

V and J are TRBV20-1 and TRBJ2-4; D is undetermined. Trimming removed 4 bases at V and 0 bases at J, with 13 bases between. Germline CDR1 and CDR2: DFQATT and SNEGSKA (reference sequence). The CDR3 contains 15 residues. In DNA form, the CDR3 reads TGCAGTGCTATCCAAAACCTCCTAGCCAAAAACATTCAGTACTTC. Encoded protein: CSAIQNLLAKNIQYF.

This clonotype occurred a few times. V gene TRBV12-3 or TRBV12-4 combines with J gene TRBJ2-1; D possibly corresponds to TRBD1 (6 bases). This CDR3 has 15 amino acids. The germline V and J ends were trimmed by 4 bases and 7 bases, with 17 bases remaining between them. CDR3 residues: CASSSPDRSRNEQFF. The DNA for the CDR3 is TGTGCCAGCAGTTCCCCGGACAGATCGAGAAATGAGCAGTTCTTC.